This TCR beta chain comes out of a study of shared clonotypes between healthy human individuals. For the study at large: Each donor's CD4 naive and CD4 memory cells filled three plates apiece, CD8 naive two, and CD8 memory one.

From CD4+ cells came CD45RA+ naive and CD45RA-negative memory subsets. Findings of the study overall: Rarefaction showed that sequencing of sorted subsets was incomplete (despite large depth).

Trimming left V 4 bases short and J 2 bases short, with 15 bases between. This CDR3 region has 15 residues. A word on this clone: What it binds is not known.

Profiling relied on immunoSEQ multiplex PCR, and the TCRdb table lists in-frame clones only, not all of them. The sample carries fewer than 1.8 million clones, about 98.5% recorded once. The chain has TRBV5-3 and TRBJ1-2, with no clear D. TRBV5-3 is an ORF, and what it does is uncertain. This TCR came from a man under 40 in good health. Input material: naive CD4+ T cells sorted from blood. Subset here: CD45RA+ positively selected. The DNA of the CDR3 is TGTGCCAGAAGCGCCGGCCGCGGAGGGAACTATGGCTACACCTTC. It is translated as CARSAGRGGNYGYTF.